A selection of T cell receptor beta chains follows, all from one sample in a study of blood T cell repertoires in COVID-19. TCRdb's copy holds only in-frame clones and misses some; the assay was immunoSEQ multiplex PCR. The sample has almost 350,000 clones, approximately 90% seen once. Sequenced sample: peripheral blood. The receptors here all came from a woman aged 55-69 years with COVID-19, enrolled during active disease. CDR3s include the opening cysteine and the closing phenylalanine or tryptophan. A D gene is named only where the DNA matches it firmly. Rows give clone size only sometimes, using once, few, many, or a class for an expanded clone.

D: -
J: TRBJ2-1
V: TRBV5-1
size: -
DNA: TGCGCCAGCAGCTTTTTTGACAGCAACTACAATGAGCAGTTCTTC
CDR3: CASSFFDSNYNEQFF

D: -
J: TRBJ1-1
V: TRBV9
size: -
DNA: TGTGCCAGCAGCCCTGAGGGGAACACTGAAGCTTTCTTT
CDR3: CASSPEGNTEAFF

D: -
J: TRBJ2-3
V: TRBV18
size: -
DNA: TGTGCCAGCTCACCAGGGAGCGCAGATACGCAGTATTTT
CDR3: CASSPGSADTQYF

D: -
J: TRBJ2-2
V: TRBV6-6
size: -
DNA: TGTGCCAGCAGTTACCGGACAGTGAACACCGGGGAGCTGTTTTTT
CDR3: CASSYRTVNTGELFF

D: -
J: TRBJ2-2
V: TRBV5-1
size: few
DNA: TGCGCCAGCAGCCCAACCCGGGGCACCGGGGAGCTGTTTTTT
CDR3: CASSPTRGTGELFF

D: TRBD1
J: TRBJ1-3
V: TRBV6-6
size: -
DNA: TGTGCCAGCAGTCCGGGACAGGGGGCCGACTCTGGAAACACCATATATTTT
CDR3: CASSPGQGADSGNTIYF

D: -
J: TRBJ1-2
V: TRBV3-1/TRBV3-2
size: -
DNA: TGTGCCAGCAGCCTCGCGGGGGGCTCATATGGCCACACCTTC
CDR3: CASSLAGGSYGHTF

D: -
J: TRBJ2-6
V: TRBV19
size: -
DNA: TGTGCCAGTAGTCTCGCTGGGGCCAACGTCCTGACTTTC
CDR3: CASSLAGANVLTF

D: TRBD2
J: TRBJ2-1
V: TRBV5-6
size: -
DNA: TGTGCCAGCAGCCCGGCTAGCGGGGGGGCCCGCAATGAGCAGTTCTTC
CDR3: CASSPASGGARNEQFF

D: -
J: TRBJ1-1
V: TRBV6-5
size: -
DNA: TGTGCCAGCAGGTCCCCCCCCCGGGGGAACACTGAAGCTTTCTTT
CDR3: CASRSPPRGNTEAFF

D: -
J: TRBJ1-2
V: TRBV5-1
size: -
DNA: TGCGCCAGCAGCTTGGCGGTAAGCGGACGAGGCTACACCTTC
CDR3: CASSLAVSGRGYTF

D: -
J: TRBJ1-1
V: TRBV6-4
size: -
DNA: TGTGCCAGCAGTCCCGGTCATATGAACACTGAAGCTTTCTTT
CDR3: CASSPGHMNTEAFF

D: -
J: TRBJ2-2
V: TRBV6-5
size: -
DNA: TGTGCCAGCAGGAGGTACACCGGGGAGCTGTTTTTT
CDR3: CASRRYTGELFF

D: -
J: TRBJ1-6
V: TRBV27
size: -
DNA: TGTGCCAGCAGTTTATCGAGTCAGGTATATTCACCCCTCCACTTT
CDR3: CASSLSSQVYSPLHF

D: TRBD1
J: TRBJ1-1
V: TRBV5-8
size: -
DNA: TGTGCCAGCAGCTTGGCCCCGGGACAGGGGAACACTGAAGCTTTCTTT
CDR3: CASSLAPGQGNTEAFF

D: -
J: TRBJ2-3
V: TRBV28
size: once
DNA: TGTGCCAGCAGCTCACCTCTACCAGATACGCAGTATTTT
CDR3: CASSSPLPDTQYF

D: TRBD1
J: TRBJ1-1
V: TRBV4-1
size: -
DNA: TGCGCCAGCAGCCAACCACAGGGGCCATACACTGAAGCTTTCTTT
CDR3: CASSQPQGPYTEAFF